Below are 5 T cell receptor beta chains sequenced from a single sample in a study of OX40 agonist ivuxolimab in advanced cancers. The receptor library was made with the immunoSEQ multiplex PCR assay. TCRdb provides this immuneACCESS table in a form limited to in-frame rearrangements. Some clones are lacking; in checked studies, under half of them reflect an unresolved V gene, and why the rest are absent is not known. A total of 75,000 to 100,000 clones appear in this sample, about four fifths of them only once. The biggest ten clones account for 5.5% of the sample. The specimen comprised CD4+ or CD8+ T cells sorted from blood, sampled in a trial of the OX40 agonist ivuxolimab. The receptors derive from an adult with an advanced solid tumor such as melanoma, head and neck, liver or kidney cancer.

This rearrangement joins TRBV4-3 to TRBJ1-1; D not resolved. There are 13 residues in the CDR3. Germline V CDR1 and CDR2: LGHNA, YSLEER. Trimming left V 1 base short and J 6 bases short, with 9 bases between. The CDR3 sequence is CASSQVMGSEAFF. CDR3 DNA sequence: TGCGCCAGCAGCCAAGTGATGGGCTCTGAAGCTTTCTTT.

The CDR3 spells CASRKGRENTEAFF. The CDR3 DNA reads TGTGCCAGCAGGAAGGGCAGAGAGAACACTGAAGCTTTCTTT. The rearrangement uses TRBV2 and TRBJ1-1; D is ambiguous. CDR1 is SNHLY and CDR2 is FYNNEI in the germline V gene. V was cut by 6 bases and J by 1 base, with 12 bases left in between. The CDR3 spans 14 residues. Based on the CDR3 plus reference TRBV2 and TRBJ1-1, the full variable domain is EPEVTQTPSHQVTQMGQEVILRCVPISNHLYFYWYRQILGQKVEFLVSFYNNEISEKSEIFDDQFSVERPDGSNFTLKIRSTKLEDSAMYFCASRKGRENTEAFFGQGTRLTVV.

The chain employs TRBV5-8 and TRBJ1-2, with D tentatively TRBD1 (5 bases). With 2 bases removed from V and 5 bases from J, the gap between germline ends came to 16 bases. CDR3 length: 15 amino acids. Germline V gives CDR1 SGHTS, CDR2 YDEGEE. The CDR3 bases are TGTGCCAGCAGCTTCCCTAGGGGTCGCGGATATGGCTACACCTTC. Translating it yields CASSFPRGRGYGYTF.

This clone came up many times. Within the sample, other DNA sequences also encode this same CDR3. The chain uses TRBV7-9 and TRBJ2-7; D not certain. CDR1 and CDR2 (germline): SEHNR, FQNEAQ (reference sequence). Trimming removed 2 bases at V and 3 bases at J, with 5 bases between. This CDR3 comprises 12 residues. The CDR3 DNA reads as TGTGCCAGCAGCTTAAGGAGCTACGAGCAGTACTTC. Translating it yields CASSLRSYEQYF. Looking up the rest from reference TRBV7-9 and TRBJ2-7 gives the full variable domain: DTGVSQNPRHKITKRGQNVTFRCDPISEHNRLYWYRQTLGQGPEFLTYFQNEAQLEKSRLLSDRFSAERPKGSFSTLEIQRTEQGDSAMYLCASSLRSYEQYFGPGTRLTVT.

The chain has TRBV6-6 and TRBJ2-7; 7 nucleotides align to TRBD1. The junction had 5 bases not matched to a gene; V was cut back by 6 bases and J by 3 bases. Germline V gene data show CDR1 as MNHNY and CDR2 as SVGAGI (reference sequence). The CDR3 length is 13 residues. Here the CDR3 DNA reads TGTGCCAGCAGCCGGGGACAGAACTACGAGCAGTACTTC. It translates to CASSRGQNYEQYF.